One T cell receptor (beta chain) is described in this entry. The antigen remains undetermined. This specimen comes from a study of T cell responses to AZD1222 COVID-19 vaccine. Study conclusions and caveats: Just a handful of people given AZD1222 tested seropositive at baseline. Possibly, clonal diversity was underestimated; donors were largely white British and included more females. Unmutated variant regions are reportedly the target of nearly half of TCRs that are spike-specific.

Trimming removed 2 bases from V and 5 bases from J, with 6 bases in between. CDR1 and CDR2 from the germline V gene are SGHVS and FNYEAQ. The CDR3 extends over 12 amino acids. The assay was immunoSEQ multiplex PCR, and TCRdb's table has in-frame clones only and misses some. The table has some 170,000 clones, approximately 94% seen once. The receptor's source is an adult in good health. Sequenced material: peripheral blood, taken on day 0 of AZD1222 vaccination. The chain recombines TRBV7-6 with TRBJ2-5; D not resolved. CDR3 sequence (DNA): TGTGCCAGCAGCTTATGGCGCGAGACCCAGTACTTC. This encodes CASSLWRETQYF.